The clone carrying this T cell receptor (beta chain) was picked up one time. These data originate in a study of cytomegalovirus exposure and HLA in healthy donors. Healthy bone marrow donors supplied every sample. V was shortened by 2 bases and J by 6 bases, with 14 bases between the two germline ends. This CDR3 has 15 amino acids. Germline lookup yields CDR1 MDHEN and CDR2 SYDVKM. The PCR ran on 60 Vbeta and 13 Jbeta primers. Per the authors' pipeline: About 80 million unique TCR beta chains, about 11 million of them shared, were counted by a later analysis. Libraries were prepared by immunoSEQ multiplex PCR; TCRdb keeps only in-frame clonotypes and omits some of them. V and J calls plus clone size are reproduced from that table; the DNA served to infer D and trimming. The table includes over 100,000 clones, 75% to 85% detected once.

Sequencing used PBMCs. The TCR originated in a woman aged 18-30 years in good health and CMV-seropositive. This chain uses TRBV28 with TRBJ2-4; TRBD1 is a possible D gene (6 bases). The CDR3 DNA is TGTGCCAGCAGTTTAGGGGCCACAGGGAGAAACATTCAGTACTTC. Translating it yields CASSLGATGRNIQYF.